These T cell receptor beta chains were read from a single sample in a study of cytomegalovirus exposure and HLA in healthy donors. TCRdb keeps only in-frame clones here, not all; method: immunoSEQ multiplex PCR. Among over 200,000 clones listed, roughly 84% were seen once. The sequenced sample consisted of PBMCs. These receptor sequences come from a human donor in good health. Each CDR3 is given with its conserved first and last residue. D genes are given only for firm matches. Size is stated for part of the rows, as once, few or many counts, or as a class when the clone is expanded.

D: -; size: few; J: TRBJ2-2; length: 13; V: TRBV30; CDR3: CAWIEARGGELFF; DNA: TGTGCCTGGATCGAGGCGCGGGGCGGGGAGCTGTTTTTT
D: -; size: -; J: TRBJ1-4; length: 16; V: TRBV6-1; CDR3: CASSAGRRSPNEKLFF; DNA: TGTGCCAGCAGTGCGGGGAGAAGGAGTCCTAATGAAAAACTGTTTTTT
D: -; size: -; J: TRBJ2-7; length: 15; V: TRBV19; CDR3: CASRTHSGISYEQYF; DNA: TGTGCCAGTAGAACCCATAGCGGAATCAGCTACGAGCAGTACTTC
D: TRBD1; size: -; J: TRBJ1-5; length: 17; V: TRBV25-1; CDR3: CASSVTQDREGNQPQHF; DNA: TGTGCCAGCAGCGTAACCCAGGACAGGGAAGGCAATCAGCCCCAGCATTTT
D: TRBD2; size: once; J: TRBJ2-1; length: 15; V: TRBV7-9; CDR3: CASSLTSGRFYEQFF; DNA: TGTGCCAGCAGCTTGACTAGCGGGAGGTTCTATGAGCAGTTCTTC
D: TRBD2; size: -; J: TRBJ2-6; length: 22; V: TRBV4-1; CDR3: CASSQGSIGLEPFMGGANVLTF; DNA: TGCGCCAGCAGCCAAGGTTCGATAGGACTAGAACCCTTTATGGGTGGGGCCAACGTCCTGACTTTC
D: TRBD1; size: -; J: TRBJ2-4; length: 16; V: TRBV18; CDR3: CASSPLGGQGANIQYF; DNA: TGTGCCAGCTCACCATTAGGGGGACAGGGGGCTAACATTCAGTACTTC
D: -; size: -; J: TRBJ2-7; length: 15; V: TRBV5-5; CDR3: CASSLYGGVAYEQYF; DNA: TGTGCCAGCAGCTTGTATGGCGGGGTAGCCTACGAGCAGTACTTC
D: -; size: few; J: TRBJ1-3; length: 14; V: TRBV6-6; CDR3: CASRLGGSGNTIYF; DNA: TGTGCCAGCAGACTCGGGGGCTCTGGAAACACCATATATTTT
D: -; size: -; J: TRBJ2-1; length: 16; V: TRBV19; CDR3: CASSTLRQELGDEQFF; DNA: TGTGCCAGTAGTACGCTCAGACAGGAGCTTGGGGATGAGCAGTTCTTC
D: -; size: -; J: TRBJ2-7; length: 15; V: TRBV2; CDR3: CASSDGGRGSYEQYF; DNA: TGTGCCAGCAGTGACGGGGGTAGGGGATCCTACGAGCAGTACTTC
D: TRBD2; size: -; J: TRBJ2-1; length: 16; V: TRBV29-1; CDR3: CSVGPLAGGSYNEQFF; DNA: TGCAGCGTGGGACCCCTAGCGGGAGGGTCATACAATGAGCAGTTCTTC
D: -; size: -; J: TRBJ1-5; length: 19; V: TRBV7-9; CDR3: CASSLVMGQRSRSNQPQHF; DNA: TGTGCCAGCAGCTTAGTAATGGGACAAAGATCCCGAAGCAATCAGCCCCAGCATTTT
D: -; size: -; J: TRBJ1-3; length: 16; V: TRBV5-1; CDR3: CASSLAEGFTGNTIYF; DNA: TGCGCCAGCAGCTTGGCTGAGGGTTTCACTGGAAACACCATATATTTT
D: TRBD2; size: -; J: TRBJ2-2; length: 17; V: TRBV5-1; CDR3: CASSLDRLAGVGGELFF; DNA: TGCGCCAGCAGCTTGGATCGTCTAGCGGGAGTTGGTGGGGAGCTGTTTTTT
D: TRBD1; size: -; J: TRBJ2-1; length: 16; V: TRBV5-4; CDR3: CASSSRTGLYYNEQFF; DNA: TGTGCCAGCAGCTCCCGGACAGGGCTCTACTACAATGAGCAGTTCTTC
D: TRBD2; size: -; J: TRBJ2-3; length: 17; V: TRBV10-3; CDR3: CAISEFMTSGETDTQYF; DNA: TGTGCCATCAGTGAGTTCATGACTAGCGGGGAGACAGATACGCAGTATTTT
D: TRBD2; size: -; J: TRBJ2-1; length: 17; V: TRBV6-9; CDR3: CASSYILAGAPYNEQFF; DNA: TGTGCCAGCAGTTATATTTTAGCGGGAGCCCCCTACAATGAGCAGTTCTTC
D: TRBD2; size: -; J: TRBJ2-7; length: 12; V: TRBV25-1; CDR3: CASGRGTYEQYF; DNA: TGTGCCAGCGGGCGGGGGACCTACGAGCAGTACTTC
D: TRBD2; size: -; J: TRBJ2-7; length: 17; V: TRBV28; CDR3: CASSSPGGSGSSYEQYF; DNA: TGTGCCAGCAGTTCCCCTGGCGGTAGCGGGAGCTCCTACGAGCAGTACTTC
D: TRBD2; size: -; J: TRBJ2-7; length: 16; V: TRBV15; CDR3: CATSRTRREGPYEQYF; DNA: TGTGCCACCAGCAGAACACGCAGGGAGGGCCCCTACGAGCAGTACTTC
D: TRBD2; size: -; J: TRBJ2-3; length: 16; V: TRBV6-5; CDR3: CASSYSIPLAGDTQYF; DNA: TGTGCCAGCAGTTACTCGATTCCCCTAGCGGGAGATACGCAGTATTTT
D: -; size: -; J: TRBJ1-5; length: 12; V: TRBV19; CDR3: CATGQFNQPQHF; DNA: TGTGCCACAGGACAGTTCAATCAGCCCCAGCATTTT
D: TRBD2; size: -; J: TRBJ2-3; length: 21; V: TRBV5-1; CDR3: CASSIPPSGRYDGRSTDTQYF; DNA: TGCGCCAGCAGCATACCACCTAGCGGGCGATACGACGGACGGAGCACAGATACGCAGTATTTT
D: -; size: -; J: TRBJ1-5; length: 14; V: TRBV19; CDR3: CASSIPGGVQPQHF; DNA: TGTGCCAGTAGTATTCCAGGAGGCGTTCAGCCCCAGCATTTT
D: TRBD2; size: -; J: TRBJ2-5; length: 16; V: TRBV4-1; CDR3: CASSRGLAGVGETQYF; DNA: TGCGCCAGCAGCCGGGGTCTAGCGGGAGTAGGGGAGACCCAGTACTTC
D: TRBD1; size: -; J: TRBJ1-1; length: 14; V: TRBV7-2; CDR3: CASSFGQGASEAFF; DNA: TGTGCCAGCAGCTTCGGACAGGGGGCTTCTGAAGCTTTCTTT
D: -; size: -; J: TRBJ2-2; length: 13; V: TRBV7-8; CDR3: CASSGQNTGELFF; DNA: TGTGCCAGCAGCGGCCAGAACACCGGGGAGCTGTTTTTT
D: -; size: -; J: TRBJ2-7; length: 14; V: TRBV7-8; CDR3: CASSLKGLGYEQYF; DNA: TGTGCCAGCAGCTTAAAGGGGTTGGGTTACGAGCAGTACTTC
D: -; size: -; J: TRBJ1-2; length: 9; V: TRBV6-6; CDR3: CAITGGYTF; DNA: TGTGCCATCACGGGGGGCTACACCTTC
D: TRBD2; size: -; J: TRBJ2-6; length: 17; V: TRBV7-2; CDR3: CASSLEVAGAGANVLTF; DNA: TGTGCCAGCAGCTTAGAGGTAGCGGGAGCTGGGGCCAACGTCCTGACTTTC
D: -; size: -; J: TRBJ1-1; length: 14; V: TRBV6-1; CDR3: CASSVGGGISEAFF; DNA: TGTGCCAGCAGCGTCGGCGGGGGCATTTCTGAAGCTTTCTTT
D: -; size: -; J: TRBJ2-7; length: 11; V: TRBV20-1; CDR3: CSAGGLGEQYF; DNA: TGCAGTGCTGGGGGGTTGGGAGAGCAGTACTTC
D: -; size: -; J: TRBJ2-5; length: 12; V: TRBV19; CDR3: CASSITGETQYF; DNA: TGTGCCAGTAGTATTACAGGAGAGACCCAGTACTTC
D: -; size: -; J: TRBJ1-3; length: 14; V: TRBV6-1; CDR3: CASSSGGQGNTIYF; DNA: TGTGCCAGCAGTTCAGGTGGACAAGGTAACACCATATATTTT
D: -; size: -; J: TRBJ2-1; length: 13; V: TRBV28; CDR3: CASSLAGHNEQFF; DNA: TGTGCCAGCAGTTTAGCAGGGCACAATGAGCAGTTCTTC
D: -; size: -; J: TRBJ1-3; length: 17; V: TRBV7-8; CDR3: CASSLVTGWATGNTIYF; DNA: TGTGCCAGCAGCTTAGTCACAGGGTGGGCGACTGGAAACACCATATATTTT
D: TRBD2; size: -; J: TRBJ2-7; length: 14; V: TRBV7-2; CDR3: CASSLAGGPYEQYF; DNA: TGTGCCAGCAGCTTAGCGGGAGGGCCGTACGAGCAGTACTTC
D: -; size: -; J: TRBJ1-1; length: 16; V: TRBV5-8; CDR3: CASSPGVQGRWTEAFF; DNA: TGTGCCAGCAGCCCCGGGGTACAGGGCCGATGGACTGAAGCTTTCTTT
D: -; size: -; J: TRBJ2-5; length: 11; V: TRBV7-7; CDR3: CASSLQGTQYF; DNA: TGTGCTAGCAGCTTACAGGGGACCCAGTACTTC
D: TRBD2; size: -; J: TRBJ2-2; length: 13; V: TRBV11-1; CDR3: CASSRGGTGELFF; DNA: TGTGCCAGCAGCCGGGGGGGGACCGGGGAGCTGTTTTTT
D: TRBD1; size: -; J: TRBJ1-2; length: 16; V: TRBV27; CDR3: CASSLSKGQGNYGYTF; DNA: TGTGCCAGCAGTTTATCGAAGGGACAGGGAAACTATGGCTACACCTTC
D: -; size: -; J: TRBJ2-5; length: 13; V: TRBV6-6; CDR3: CASNRDVQETQYF; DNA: TGTGCCAGCAACCGGGATGTGCAAGAGACCCAGTACTTC